This is a list of T cell receptor beta chains from one sample in a study of cytomegalovirus exposure and HLA in healthy donors. The assay was immunoSEQ multiplex PCR, and TCRdb's table has in-frame clones only and misses some. The repertoire has about 200,000 clones, under 90% of them found once; the top ten carry roughly 0.097%. The sequencing input was PBMCs. These receptors all come from a boy between 2 and 15 years old in good health and CMV-seronegative. CDR3s include the opening cysteine and the closing phenylalanine or tryptophan. The D gene is left open where the match is weak.

CASSAPDGKAFF	TRBV11-2	12	-
CASSRGGAGTYQETQYF	TRBV19	17	-
CASSFIAGGLNEQFF	TRBV5-1	15	TRBD2
CASSPWDSRSYEQYF	TRBV5-1	15	TRBD1
CASGLGENTGELFF	TRBV2	14	-
CASSALAGGPGELFF	TRBV7-2	15	TRBD2
CASSLSKETQYF	TRBV11-2	12	-
CASSEIGGPPRGFNTGELFF	TRBV9	20	-
CASSVGAGQGEKLFF	TRBV9	15	TRBD1
CASSPSNSGNTIYF	TRBV6-1	14	-
CASSQGHRNYEQYF	TRBV4-3	14	-
CASSLARGQKTDF	TRBV7-6	13	-
CASSVALVGNGYTF	TRBV9	14	-
CASSQFGLPSTDTQYF	TRBV4-1	16	-
CASSRGSNTEAFF	TRBV4-1	13	-
CASSLGRGTNLYEQYF	TRBV7-9	16	-
CASSSYISSGELFF	TRBV11-2	14	-
CASSLGPGWSYNEQFF	TRBV7-2	16	-
CASSEARGSYGYTF	TRBV2	14	-
CASSYLRFYEQYF	TRBV6-5	13	-
CAISESWDIPRAEAFF	TRBV10-3	16	-
CASSLASGSGTPAYF	TRBV7-2	15	-
CASSLGGVLGSEQYF	TRBV5-1	15	-
CASSSPRGYNEQFF	TRBV11-2	14	-
CASSLIGGHEKLFF	TRBV7-2	14	TRBD1
CASSLGGRREKLFF	TRBV19	14	-
CASSYGTRQETQYF	TRBV5-1	14	TRBD2
CASSLAGGSGELFF	TRBV13	14	TRBD2
CASSEDRGRDLYTF	TRBV2	14	TRBD1
CAWTRGGSNSPLHF	TRBV30	14	-